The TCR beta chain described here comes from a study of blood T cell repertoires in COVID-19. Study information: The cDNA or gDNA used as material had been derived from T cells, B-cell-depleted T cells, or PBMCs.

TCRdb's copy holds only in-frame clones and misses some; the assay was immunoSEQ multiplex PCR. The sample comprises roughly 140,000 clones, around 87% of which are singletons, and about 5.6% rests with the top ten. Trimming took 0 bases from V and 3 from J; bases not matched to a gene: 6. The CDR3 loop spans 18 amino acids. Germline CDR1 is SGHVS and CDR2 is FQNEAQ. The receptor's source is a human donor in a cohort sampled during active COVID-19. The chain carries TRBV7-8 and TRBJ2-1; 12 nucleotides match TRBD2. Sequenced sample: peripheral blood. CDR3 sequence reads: CASSLAASGGARYNEQFF. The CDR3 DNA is TGTGCCAGCAGCTTAGCTGCTAGCGGGGGGGCCCGCTACAATGAGCAGTTCTTC. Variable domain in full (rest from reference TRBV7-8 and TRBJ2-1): GAGVSQSPRYKVAKRGQDVALRCDPISGHVSLFWYQQALGQGPEFLTYFQNEAQLDKSGLPSDRFFAERPEGSVSTLKIQRTQQEDSAVYLCASSLAASGGARYNEQFFGPGTRLTVL.